One sample yielded the 21 T cell receptor beta chains listed below, sequenced in a study of blood T cell repertoires in COVID-19. Assay: immunoSEQ multiplex PCR; the TCRdb copy retains only in-frame clones and omits some. The sample holds more than 200,000 clones, 80% to 90% seen once. The sample was peripheral blood. These receptors all stem from a man in his sixties with acute or convalescent COVID-19.

The rearrangement joins TRBV2 to TRBJ2-1; 7 nucleotides line up with TRBD1. Germline trimming cut 4 bases from V and 7 bases from J; bases unmatched to any gene: 7. CDR3 length equals 14 residues. The germline gives CDR1 SNHLY, CDR2 FYNNEI. For the CDR3, the DNA is TGTGCCAGCAGTGTGTACAGGGGAACGAATGAGCAGTTCTTC. This encodes CASSVYRGTNEQFF.

The chain carries TRBV10-3 and TRBJ1-1, with 9 bases that match TRBD1. The V gene's germline CDR1 is ENHRY and CDR2 SYGVKD. The trim removed 0 bases at V and 1 base at J, leaving 6 bases unmatched. This CDR3 comprises 17 residues. The DNA of the CDR3 is TGTGCCATCAGTGAGTCAGGCCCGGGACAGGGGAACACTGAAGCTTTCTTT. This gives the protein CAISESGPGQGNTEAFF.

The gene calls are TRBV3-1 (or the pseudogene TRBV3-2) and TRBJ2-2; possible D gene TRBD1, 6 bases. V was trimmed by 3 bases and J by 1 base, leaving 15 bases between them. Germline values: CDR1 LGHDT, CDR2 YNNKEL (reference sequence). The CDR3 spans 17 residues. This CDR3 reads CASSHVKGRGNTGELFF. In nucleotides, the CDR3 is TGTGCCAGCAGCCACGTTAAGGGCAGGGGGAACACCGGGGAGCTGTTTTTT.

The rearrangement joins TRBV2 to TRBJ1-2; TRBD1 matches 7 bases. The V gene end was trimmed by 2 bases and the J gene end by 4 bases; junction bases not matched to a gene: 7. Per germline, CDR1 SNHLY and CDR2 FYNNEI. This CDR3 spans 15 amino acids. The CDR3 sequence is CASSEIGRGAYGYTF. In DNA, the CDR3 is TGTGCCAGCAGTGAAATAGGCAGGGGGGCCTATGGCTACACCTTC.

The genes are TRBV18 and TRBJ1-4; 7 bases line up with TRBD1. Germline CDR1 reads KGHSH; CDR2 reads LQKENI. The CDR3 consists of 15 residues. V dropped 3 bases and J dropped 2; count of bases not matched to a gene: 3. The CDR3 coding sequence is TGTGCCAGCTCACCGACAGGGACGACTAATGAAAAACTGTTTTTT. Protein: CASSPTGTTNEKLFF.

The genes are TRBV18 and TRBJ2-2; unclear D gene. CDR3 length equals 15 residues. In germline, CDR1 is KGHSH, CDR2 LQKENI. Trimming removed 3 bases from V and 3 bases from J, with 11 bases in between. As DNA, the CDR3 is TGTGCCAGCTCACCTAATCGGGTGGACACCGGGGAGCTGTTTTTT. The encoded protein is CASSPNRVDTGELFF.

The chain employs TRBV7-4 and TRBJ2-3, with 16 nucleotides matching TRBD2. This CDR3 has 20 amino acids. Germline V lookup: CDR1 SGHVT, CDR2 SQSDAQ. V was clipped by 5 bases and J by 2 bases; unmatched bases: 13. CDR3 sequence: CASSLQRGTSGGVLTDTQYF. CDR3 DNA: TGTGCCAGCAGCCTCCAAAGAGGGACTAGCGGGGGGGTACTCACAGATACGCAGTATTTT.

The V gene is TRBV27, the J gene TRBJ2-7; 7 bases are a match to TRBD1. The CDR3 contains 14 residues. The germline V gene has CDR1 MNHEY and CDR2 SMNVEV (reference sequence). The V and J ends lost 6 bases and 6 bases, in that order; junction bases with no gene match: 11. The CDR3 coding sequence is TGTGCCAGCAGGGCGCCAGGACAGGCGACCGAGCAGTACTTC. This sequence encodes CASRAPGQATEQYF.

Written as DNA, the CDR3 is TGTGCCAGCAGCAGTGGACAGGGGATGTACGAGCAGTACTTC. This sequence encodes CASSSGQGMYEQYF. The V and J genes are TRBV5-6 and TRBJ2-7; TRBD1 agrees at 9 bases. V was pared by 4 bases and J by 4 bases, with 6 bases of the junction left unmatched. CDR3 size: 14 residues. Germline V gene sequence: CDR1 SGHDT, CDR2 YYEEEE.

This sequence joins TRBV2 and TRBJ1-5, with 9 bases aligning to TRBD1. CDR1 is SNHLY and CDR2 is FYNNEI in the germline V gene. V gave up 2 bases and J gave up 4 bases; unmatched junction bases: 3. This CDR3 has 15 amino acids. CDR3 nucleotide sequence: TGTGCCAGCAGTGAATTTGGACAGGGGAATCAGCCCCAGCATTTT. This codes for CASSEFGQGNQPQHF.

The chain employs TRBV10-1 and TRBJ2-1, with 9 bases identical to TRBD2. Germline-derived CDR1 and CDR2 are WNHNN and SYGVQD (reference sequence). V lost 8 bases and J lost 5; bases outside the gene matches: 4. This CDR3 comprises 13 residues. CDR3 in amino acids: CASGRGGHNEQFF. The CDR3 region has the DNA TGCGCCAGCGGGCGGGGGGGCCACAATGAGCAGTTCTTC.

This clone was seen once. J is TRBJ2-5 and V is TRBV7-8, with TRBD1 as a possible D gene (5 bases). Trimming removed 3 bases from V and 5 bases from J, with 19 bases in between. This CDR3 is 16 amino acids long. CDR1 and CDR2 (germline): SGHVS, FQNEAQ. The CDR3 region is CASSLNGARIAETQYF. The CDR3 bases are TGTGCCAGCAGCTTGAATGGGGCCCGAATCGCCGAGACCCAGTACTTC.

In this sample, this clone turned up a few times. The V and J genes are TRBV4-1 and TRBJ1-1, with D maybe TRBD1 (6 bases). Trimming shortened V by 4 bases and J by 1 base, and 13 bases separated the two germline ends. Germline V CDR1 and CDR2: MGHRA, YSYEKL. The CDR3 runs 15 residues. CDR3 amino acids: CASSRDTGRNTEAFF. The CDR3 nucleotides read TGCGCCAGCAGCCGCGATACAGGGCGGAACACTGAAGCTTTCTTT.

The chain recombines TRBV5-1 with TRBJ1-2; D is ambiguous. The CDR3 is 13 residues long. V lost 0 bases, J lost 3 bases, and 6 bases lay in between. Germline V gene sequence: CDR1 SGHRS, CDR2 YFSETQ. CDR3 residues: CASSLGEHYGYTF. In DNA, the CDR3 is TGCGCCAGCAGCTTGGGGGAGCACTATGGCTACACCTTC.

This chain connects TRBV10-3 to TRBJ2-3; 8 positions match TRBD2. The CDR3 spans 14 residues. CDR1 and CDR2 from the germline V gene are ENHRY and SYGVKD. The J segment lost 4 bases and the V segment lost 4 bases, leaving 4 bases of the junction unmatched. The CDR3 bases are TGTGCCATCAGTGCGACTAGCGCTGCAGATACGCAGTATTTT. This codes for CAISATSAADTQYF.

The rearrangement uses TRBV28 and TRBJ2-5, with TRBD1 identical over 8 bases. The CDR3 is 16 residues long. The V and J ends lost 2 bases and 4 bases, in that order; junction bases with no gene match: 9. From germline, CDR1 is MDHEN and CDR2 SYDVKM. The CDR3 DNA reads TGTGCCAGCAGTTTAGACAGGGGAGTGATTGGAGAGACCCAGTACTTC. It specifies CASSLDRGVIGETQYF. The complete variable domain, with remaining parts taken from reference TRBV28 and TRBJ2-5, reads DVKVTQSSRYLVKRTGEKVFLECVQDMDHENMFWYRQDPGLGLRLIYFSYDVKMKEKGDIPEGYSVSREKKERFSLILESASTNQTSMYLCASSLDRGVIGETQYFGPGTRLLVL.

This rearrangement joins TRBV7-3 to TRBJ2-1; 8 nucleotides align to TRBD2. CDR1 is SGHTA, CDR2 FQGTGA, per germline. V dropped 0 bases and J dropped 16; count of bases not matched to a gene: 11. The CDR3 runs 14 residues. The CDR3 DNA follows: TGTGCCAGCAGCTTAACCAATAGCGGGGCACCCCAATTCTTC. Amino acid sequence: CASSLTNSGAPQFF.

V usage is TRBV29-1 and J usage is TRBJ2-5, with 10 bases that match TRBD1. V shed 3 bases, J shed 4 bases, and the junction held 14 bases outside the gene matches. Germline V gene data show CDR1 as SQVTM and CDR2 as ANQGSEA. The CDR3 spans 17 residues. The chain's CDR3 is CSVDTPGQGPGGETQYF. CDR3 nucleotide sequence: TGCAGCGTTGACACGCCGGGACAGGGGCCCGGGGGAGAGACCCAGTACTTC. The full variable domain, completed using reference TRBV29-1 and TRBJ2-5, is SAVISQKPSRDICQRGTSLTIQCQVDSQVTMMFWYRQQPGQSLTLIATANQGSEATYESGFVIDKFPISRPNLTFSTLTVSNMSPEDSSIYLCSVDTPGQGPGGETQYFGPGTRLLVL.

The gene calls are TRBV2 and TRBJ2-7; 9 bases align to TRBD1. Per germline, CDR1 SNHLY and CDR2 FYNNEI. With V trimmed by 4 bases and J by 2 bases, 3 bases remained unmatched. The CDR3 totals 14 residues. The CDR3 sequence is CASSVQGAAYEQYF. CDR3 nucleotides: TGTGCCAGCAGTGTACAGGGGGCAGCCTACGAGCAGTACTTC.

This clone was detected a few times. The V call is TRBV3-1 (or the pseudogene TRBV3-2), the J call TRBJ2-5; TRBD2 might be the D (5 bases). This CDR3 has 13 residues. CDR1 and CDR2 (germline): LGHDT, YNNKEL (reference sequence). V dropped 0 bases and J dropped 7 bases, with 9 bases sitting between them. The CDR3 protein is CASSQDRAGTQYF. The CDR3 region has the DNA TGTGCCAGCAGCCAAGATCGGGCGGGGACCCAGTACTTC.

The rearrangement joins TRBV7-8 to TRBJ2-2; TRBD2 agrees at 7 bases. Germline V gene lookup returns CDR1 SGHVS and CDR2 FQNEAQ. The CDR3 extends over 15 amino acids. V lost 5 bases to trimming and J lost 5 bases; unmatched junction nucleotides: 8. CDR3 in DNA: TGTGCCAGCAGCCCCACGGGAGGAGATACCGGGGAGCTGTTTTTT. Translating gives CASSPTGGDTGELFF.